What follows describes a single T cell receptor beta chain. Its antigen is not known. These data come from a study of OX40 agonist ivuxolimab in advanced cancers. Study context: Patients received the agonistic anti-OX40 (CD134) antibody ivuxolimab. Participants could have had prior anti-PD-1, anti-PD-L1 or anti-CTLA-4 therapy, and 40% had some. Notes on the study in general: At 0.1 to 3.0 mg/kg and by week 6, CD4+ and CD8+ T cells in the blood had expanded clonally. In general, CD8+ T cells held more expanded clones than CD4+ did, on average.

TCRdb's table, derived via immunoSEQ multiplex PCR, lists solely in-frame clones and lacks some. Among tens of thousands of clones listed, around 93% were seen once. This CDR3 region has 13 residues. V was trimmed by 4 bases and J by 3 bases, leaving 7 bases between them. CDR1 and CDR2 (germline): KGHSH, LQKENI. The chain has TRBV18 and TRBJ1-5, with a weak D call TRBD1 (5 bases). The receptor was derived from an adult with an advanced solid tumor such as melanoma, head and neck, liver or kidney cancer. The material was CD4+ or CD8+ T cells sorted from blood, obtained in a trial of the OX40 agonist ivuxolimab. The chain's CDR3 is CASSLGTNQPQHF. In DNA, the CDR3 is TGTGCCAGCTCACTAGGGACCAATCAGCCCCAGCATTTT.